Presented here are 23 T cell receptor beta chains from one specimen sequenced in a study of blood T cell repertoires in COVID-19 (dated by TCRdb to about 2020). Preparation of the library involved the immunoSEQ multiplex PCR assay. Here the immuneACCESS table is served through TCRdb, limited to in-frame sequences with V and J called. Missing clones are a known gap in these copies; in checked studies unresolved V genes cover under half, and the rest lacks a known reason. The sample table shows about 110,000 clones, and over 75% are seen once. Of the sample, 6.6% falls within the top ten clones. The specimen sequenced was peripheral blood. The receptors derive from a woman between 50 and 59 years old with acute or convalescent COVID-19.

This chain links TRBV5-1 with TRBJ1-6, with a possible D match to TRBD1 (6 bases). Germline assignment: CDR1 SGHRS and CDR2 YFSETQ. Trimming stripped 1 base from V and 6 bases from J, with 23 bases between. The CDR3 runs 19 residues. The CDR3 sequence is CASSLHPFGQRRVNSPLHF. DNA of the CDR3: TGCGCCAGCAGCTTGCACCCCTTCGGACAGCGACGAGTTAATTCACCCCTCCACTTT. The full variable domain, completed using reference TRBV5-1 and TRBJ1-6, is KAGVTQTPRYLIKTRGQQVTLSCSPISGHRSVSWYQQTPGQGLQFLFEYFSETQRNKGNFPGRFSGRQFSNSRSEMNVSTLELGDSALYLCASSLHPFGQRRVNSPLHFGNGTRLTVT.

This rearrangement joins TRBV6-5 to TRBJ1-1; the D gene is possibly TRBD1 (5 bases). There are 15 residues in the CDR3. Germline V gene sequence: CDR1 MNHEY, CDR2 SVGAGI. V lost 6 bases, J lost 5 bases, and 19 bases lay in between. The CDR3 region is CASRALFTGITEAFF. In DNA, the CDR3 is TGTGCCAGCAGGGCTCTTTTTACAGGAATAACTGAAGCTTTCTTT.

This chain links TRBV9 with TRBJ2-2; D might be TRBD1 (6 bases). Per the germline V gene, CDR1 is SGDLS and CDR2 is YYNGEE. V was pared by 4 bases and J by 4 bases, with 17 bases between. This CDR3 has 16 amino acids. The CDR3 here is CASSLRLGAGTGELFF. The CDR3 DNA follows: TGTGCCAGCAGCCTACGGTTGGGGGCCGGCACCGGGGAGCTGTTTTTT.

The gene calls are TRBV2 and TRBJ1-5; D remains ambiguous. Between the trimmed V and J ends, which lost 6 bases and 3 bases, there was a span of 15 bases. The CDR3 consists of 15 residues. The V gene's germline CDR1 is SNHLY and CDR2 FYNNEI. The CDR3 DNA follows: TGTGCCAGCAGGAGGGTTGAGGATAACAATCAGCCCCAGCATTTT. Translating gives CASRRVEDNNQPQHF.

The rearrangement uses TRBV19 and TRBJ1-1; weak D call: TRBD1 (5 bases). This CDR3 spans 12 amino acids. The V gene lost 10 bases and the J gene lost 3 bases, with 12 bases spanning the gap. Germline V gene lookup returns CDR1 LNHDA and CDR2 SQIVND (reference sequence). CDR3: CATREGHTEAFF. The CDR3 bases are TGTGCCACGAGGGAGGGGCACACTGAAGCTTTCTTT. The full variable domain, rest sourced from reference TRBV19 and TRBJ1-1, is DGGITQSPKYLFRKEGQNVTLSCEQNLNHDAMYWYRQDPGQGLRLIYYSQIVNDFQKGDIAEGYSVSREKKESFPLTVTSAQKNPTAFYLCATREGHTEAFFGQGTRLTVV.

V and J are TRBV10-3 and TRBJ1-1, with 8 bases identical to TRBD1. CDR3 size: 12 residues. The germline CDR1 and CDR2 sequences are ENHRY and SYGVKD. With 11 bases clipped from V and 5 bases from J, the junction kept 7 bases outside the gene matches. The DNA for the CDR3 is TGTGCCGTAGGACAGGGTGAAACTGAAGCTTTCTTT. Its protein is CAVGQGETEAFF.

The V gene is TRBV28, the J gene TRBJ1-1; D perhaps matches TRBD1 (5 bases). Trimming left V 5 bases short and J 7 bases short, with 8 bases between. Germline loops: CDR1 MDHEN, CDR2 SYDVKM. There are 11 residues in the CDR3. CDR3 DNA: TGTGCCAGCAGTAAGGGGTATGAAGCTTTCTTT. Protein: CASSKGYEAFF.

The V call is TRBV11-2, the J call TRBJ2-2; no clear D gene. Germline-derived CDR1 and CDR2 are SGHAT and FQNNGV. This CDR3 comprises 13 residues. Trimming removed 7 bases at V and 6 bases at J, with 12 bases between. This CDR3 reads CASTPLDAGELFF. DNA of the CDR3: TGTGCCAGCACCCCCTTAGATGCCGGGGAGCTGTTTTTT.

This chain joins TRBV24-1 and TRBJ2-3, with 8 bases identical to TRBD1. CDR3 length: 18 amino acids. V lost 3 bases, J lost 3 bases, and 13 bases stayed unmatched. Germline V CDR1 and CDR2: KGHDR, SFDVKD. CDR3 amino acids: CATSDLRGRTGSTDTQYF. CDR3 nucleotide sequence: TGTGCCACCAGTGATCTCCGGGGGCGGACAGGGTCAACAGATACGCAGTATTTT.

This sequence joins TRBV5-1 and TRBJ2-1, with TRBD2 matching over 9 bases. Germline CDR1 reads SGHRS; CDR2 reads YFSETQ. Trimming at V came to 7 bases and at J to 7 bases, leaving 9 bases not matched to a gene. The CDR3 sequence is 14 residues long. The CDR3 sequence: CASETGGGANEQFF. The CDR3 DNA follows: TGCGCCAGCGAGACGGGCGGGGGGGCTAATGAGCAGTTCTTC.

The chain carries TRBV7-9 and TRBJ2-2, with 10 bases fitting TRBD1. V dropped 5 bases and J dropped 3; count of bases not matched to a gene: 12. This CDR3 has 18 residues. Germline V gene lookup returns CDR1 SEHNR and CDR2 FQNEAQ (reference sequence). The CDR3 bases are TGTGCCAGCAGCCAACCCACCGGGACAGGGGAGGACACCGGGGAGCTGTTTTTT. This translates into CASSQPTGTGEDTGELFF.

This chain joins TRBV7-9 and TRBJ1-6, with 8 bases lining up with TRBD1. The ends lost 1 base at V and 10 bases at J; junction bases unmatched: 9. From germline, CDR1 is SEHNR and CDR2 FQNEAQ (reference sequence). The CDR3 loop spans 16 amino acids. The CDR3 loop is CASSLGGQGARSPLHF. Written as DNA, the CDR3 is TGTGCCAGCAGCTTAGGAGGTCAGGGGGCACGGTCACCCCTCCACTTT.

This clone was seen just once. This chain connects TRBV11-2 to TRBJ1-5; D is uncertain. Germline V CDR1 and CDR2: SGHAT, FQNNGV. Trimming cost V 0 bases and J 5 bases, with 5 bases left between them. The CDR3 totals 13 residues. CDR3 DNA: TGTGCCAGCAGCTTAGAGCGGGATCAGCCCCAGCATTTT. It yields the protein CASSLERDQPQHF.

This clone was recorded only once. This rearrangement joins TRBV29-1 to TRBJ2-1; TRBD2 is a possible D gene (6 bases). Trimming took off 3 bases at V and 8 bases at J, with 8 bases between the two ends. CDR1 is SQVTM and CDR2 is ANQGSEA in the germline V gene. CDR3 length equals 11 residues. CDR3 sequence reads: CSVEWRDEQFF. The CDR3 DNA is TGCAGCGTTGAGTGGAGGGATGAGCAGTTCTTC.

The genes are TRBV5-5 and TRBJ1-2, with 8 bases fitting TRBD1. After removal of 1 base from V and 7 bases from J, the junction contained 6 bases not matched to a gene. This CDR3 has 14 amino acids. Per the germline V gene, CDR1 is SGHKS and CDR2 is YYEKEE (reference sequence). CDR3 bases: TGTGCCAGCAGCTTGAGGACAGGGTCTGGTGGCTACACCTTC. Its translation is CASSLRTGSGGYTF.

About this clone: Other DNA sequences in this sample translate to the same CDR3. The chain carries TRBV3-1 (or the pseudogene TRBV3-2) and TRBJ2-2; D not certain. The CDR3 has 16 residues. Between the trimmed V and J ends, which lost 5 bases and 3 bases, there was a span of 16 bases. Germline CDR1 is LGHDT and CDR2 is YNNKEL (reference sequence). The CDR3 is CASSGLLAEYTGELFF. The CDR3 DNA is TGTGCCAGCAGCGGCCTCCTCGCGGAATACACCGGGGAGCTGTTTTTT.

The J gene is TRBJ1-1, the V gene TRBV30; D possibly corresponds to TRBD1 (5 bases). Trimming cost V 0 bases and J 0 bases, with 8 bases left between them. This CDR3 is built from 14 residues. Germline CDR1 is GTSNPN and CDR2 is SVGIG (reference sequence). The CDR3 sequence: CAWSVDSMNTEAFF. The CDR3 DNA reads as TGTGCCTGGAGTGTAGACAGCATGAACACTGAAGCTTTCTTT. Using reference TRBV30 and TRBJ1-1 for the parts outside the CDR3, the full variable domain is SQTIHQWPATLVQPVGSPLSLECTVEGTSNPNLYWYRQAAGRGLQLLFYSVGIGQISSEVPQNLSASRPQDRQFILSSKKLLLSDSGFYLCAWSVDSMNTEAFFGQGTRLTVV.

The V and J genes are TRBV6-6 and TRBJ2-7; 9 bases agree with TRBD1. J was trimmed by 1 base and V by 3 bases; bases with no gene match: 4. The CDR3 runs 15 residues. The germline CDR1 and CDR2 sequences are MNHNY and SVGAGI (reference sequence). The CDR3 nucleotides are TGTGCCAGCAGTTATGTGGGACAGGGATCCTACGAGCAGTACTTC. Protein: CASSYVGQGSYEQYF.

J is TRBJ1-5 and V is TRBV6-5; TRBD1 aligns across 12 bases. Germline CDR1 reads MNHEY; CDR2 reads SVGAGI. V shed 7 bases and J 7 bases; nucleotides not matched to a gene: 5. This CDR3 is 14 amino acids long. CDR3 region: CASTSGTGGQPQHF. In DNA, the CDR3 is TGTGCCAGCACTTCCGGGACAGGGGGCCAGCCCCAGCATTTT.

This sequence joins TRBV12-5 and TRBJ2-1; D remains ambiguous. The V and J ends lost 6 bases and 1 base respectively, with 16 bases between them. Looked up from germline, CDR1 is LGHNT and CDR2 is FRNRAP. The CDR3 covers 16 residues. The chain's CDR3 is CASGPFGAHSYNEQFF. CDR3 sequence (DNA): TGTGCTAGTGGCCCTTTCGGAGCCCATTCCTACAATGAGCAGTTCTTC.

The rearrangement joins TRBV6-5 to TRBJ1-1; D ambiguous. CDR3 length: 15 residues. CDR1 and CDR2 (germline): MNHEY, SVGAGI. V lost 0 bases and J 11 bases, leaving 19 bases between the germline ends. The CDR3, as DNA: TGTGCCAGCAGTTACTCGACAAAAAGCGGCCTGGGGGCTTTCTTT. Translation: CASSYSTKSGLGAFF.

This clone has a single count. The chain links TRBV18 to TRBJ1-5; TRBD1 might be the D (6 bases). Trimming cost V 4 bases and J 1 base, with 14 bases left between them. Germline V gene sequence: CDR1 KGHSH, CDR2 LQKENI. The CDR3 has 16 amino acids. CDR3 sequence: CASSLRTVGSNQPQHF. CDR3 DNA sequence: TGTGCCAGCTCACTTCGGACAGTCGGGAGCAATCAGCCCCAGCATTTT.

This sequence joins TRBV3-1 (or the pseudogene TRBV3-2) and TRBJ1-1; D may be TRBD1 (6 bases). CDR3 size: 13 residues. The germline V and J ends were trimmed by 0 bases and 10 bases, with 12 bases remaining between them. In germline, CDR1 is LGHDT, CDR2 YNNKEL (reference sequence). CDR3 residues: CASSQDQGRGAFF. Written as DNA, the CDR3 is TGTGCCAGCAGCCAAGATCAGGGCAGGGGAGCTTTCTTT.